This T cell receptor beta chain was identified during a study of T cells in Graves' hyperthyroidism and ophthalmopathy (dated by TCRdb to between 2018 and 2021). A note on the overall study: Peripheral blood samples were taken at initial diagnosis, before any treatment was given. To identify TCR V-J signatures that set the groups apart, the researchers used a discovery cohort of about a hundred patients, made up of 40 to 45 with Graves' ophthalmopathy and around 58 with stable Graves' hyperthyroidism. According to the paper, TCR Vbeta CDR3 sequencing was carried out on over 130 peripheral blood samples, which came from under 50 ophthalmopathy, 75 or so hyperthyroidism and some 17 progressor patients. The approximately 98 discovery patients were randomly divided into training and test sets at a 7:3 ratio. Thyroid tissue and blood T-cell repertoires from six Graves' hyperthyroidism patients were also compared in the study. Following sampling, methimazole starting at 30 mg daily was given to hyperthyroidism patients, and high-dose intravenous methylprednisolone was given to ophthalmopathy patients. Whether ophthalmopathy could be predicted prospectively was tested in an independent validation cohort made up of under 20 hyperthyroidism patients plus 17 patients who later progressed to ophthalmopathy.

Ophthalmopathy patients had moderately to severely active disease, Clinical Activity Score of at least 3, NOSPECS grade of at least 4, and duration under 3 months. The study excluded patients with uncontrolled infections, other autoimmune diseases, pregnancy or lactation. Diagnoses relied on clinical symptoms, serum thyroxine and TRAb, thyroid ultrasound and orbital computed tomography. PBMCs were separated from roughly 10 ml of fresh peripheral blood using Ficoll-Paque density gradient centrifugation. Trizol reagent was used to extract total RNA, and RNA quality was then checked on an Agilent 2100 Bioanalyzer. Amplification of TCR beta CDR3 regions was carried out from RNA transcripts. The TCR CDR3 was subjected to a first round of RT-PCR using the HTBI primer set and the Qiagen OneStep RT-PCR kit. A second multiplex PCR round built the libraries, followed by size selection and purification. Paired-end sequencing of the libraries was performed with 100 bp reads on an Illumina HiSeq2000. In the original analysis: SOAPnuke was used to process the raw data, throwing out any read that contained adapters or uncalled bases, had a mean Phred below 15, or lacked an exact constant-primer or identifier match. High-quality paired reads were merged with COPE v1.2.5, and unique nucleotide sequences were defined as clonotypes. Clonotypes were aligned to IMGT TRBV, TRBD and TRBJ reference segments using MiTCR v1.1. Only V-J combinations with frequency above 0.0001, covering 99% to 99.2% of repertoires, were analysed. The TCS score was defined as the ratio of F50 (clonal expansion) to E x V (chaos), calculated using BLOSUM62-based TCRdist between CDR3 peptides within each V-J. Welch's t-statistics and random forest reduced 500 to 650 V-J features to 13, which were used in a naive Bayes classifier (R e1071). Clones were called with MiXCR by TCRdb after fastp trimmed the public reads at Q25, and only in-frame beta chains were retained. Each entry is one CDR3 protein sequence, shown with its most common DNA and genes. The V and J calls and clone size are TCRdb's, not the authors'. For this sample the table gives around 350,000 distinct CDR3 sequences, of which roughly 15% were detected only once. The top ten clonotypes cover approximately 20% of the sample.

Here is what the overall study found, with its caveats: Most expanded thyroid clonotypes (frequency above 0.001) were also found in blood, which suggests that blood repertoires may mirror thyroid immune responses. In validation, the model predicted progression to ophthalmopathy a median of about 6.5 months before onset, with over 55% sensitivity and about 72% specificity. A model built on a 13 V-J signature distinguished ophthalmopathy from stable hyperthyroidism, reaching roughly 88% sensitivity and about 81% specificity in cross-validation and 80%/75% in testing. No statistical method was used to fix the sample size in advance, and group allocation was not hidden from the investigators.

Trimming leaves V shorter by 3 bases and J shorter by 2 bases, with the junction holding 4 bases beyond the gene matches. From the cysteine through the phenylalanine, the CDR3 covers 15 amino acids. Of the read, only the CDR3 DNA is kept; its 45 bases are in frame from base 1. The germline V gene (reference sequence) supplies CDR1 LGHDT and CDR2 YNNKEL. Turning to this clonotype: This receptor's antigen is unknown. Base qualities are missing; no much larger clone stands one base away.

Source material: blood. The chain links TRBV3-1 with TRBJ2-7; 10 bases in the middle match TRBD2. The TCR sequence derives from a woman aged 55-70 years with Graves' ophthalmopathy. DNA sequence: TGTGCCAGCAGCCACGGACTAGCGGTAACCTACGAGCAGTACTTC. Its translation reads: CASSHGLAVTYEQYF.